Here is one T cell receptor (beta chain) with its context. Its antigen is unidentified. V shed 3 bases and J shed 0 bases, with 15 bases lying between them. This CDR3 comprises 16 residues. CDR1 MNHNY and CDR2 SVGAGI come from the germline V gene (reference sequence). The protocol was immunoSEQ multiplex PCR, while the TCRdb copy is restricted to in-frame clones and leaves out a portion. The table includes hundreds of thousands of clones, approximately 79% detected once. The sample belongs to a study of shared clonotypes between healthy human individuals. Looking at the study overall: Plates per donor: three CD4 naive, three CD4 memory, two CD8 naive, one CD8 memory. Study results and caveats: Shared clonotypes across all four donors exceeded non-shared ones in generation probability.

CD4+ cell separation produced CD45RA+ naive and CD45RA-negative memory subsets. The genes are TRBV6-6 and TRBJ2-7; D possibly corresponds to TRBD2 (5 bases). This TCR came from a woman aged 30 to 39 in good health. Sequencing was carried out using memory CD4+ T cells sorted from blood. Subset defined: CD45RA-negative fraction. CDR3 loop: CASSYKRTGSSYEQYF. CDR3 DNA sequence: TGTGCCAGCAGTTATAAAAGGACGGGGAGCTCCTACGAGCAGTACTTC.